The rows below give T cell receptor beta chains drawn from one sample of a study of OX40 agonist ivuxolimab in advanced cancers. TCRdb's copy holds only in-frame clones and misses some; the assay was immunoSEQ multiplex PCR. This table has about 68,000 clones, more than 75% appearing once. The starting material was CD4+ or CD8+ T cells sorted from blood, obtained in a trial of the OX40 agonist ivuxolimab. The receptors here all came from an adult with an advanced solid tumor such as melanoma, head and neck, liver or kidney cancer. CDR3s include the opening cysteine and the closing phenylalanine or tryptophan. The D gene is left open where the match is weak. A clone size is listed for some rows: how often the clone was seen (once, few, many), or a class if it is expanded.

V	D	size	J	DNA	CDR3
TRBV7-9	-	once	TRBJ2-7	TGTGCCAGCAGCCTATCCAGGACTGTACTCGAGCAGTACTTC	CASSLSRTVLEQYF
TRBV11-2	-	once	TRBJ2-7	TGTGCCAGCAGCTTACGGGACACCCACTACGAGCAGTACTTC	CASSLRDTHYEQYF
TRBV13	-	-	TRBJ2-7	TGTGCCAGCAGCTTAGTAAGGGACTCCTACGAGCAGTACTTC	CASSLVRDSYEQYF
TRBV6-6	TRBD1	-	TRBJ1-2	TGTGCCAGCATCAGGGACAGGGGATCCTATGGCTACACCTTC	CASIRDRGSYGYTF
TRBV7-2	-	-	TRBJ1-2	TGTGCCAGCAGCTTAGGGACACAGGGTTATGGCTACACCTTC	CASSLGTQGYGYTF
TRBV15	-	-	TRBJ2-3	TGTGCCACCAGCAGAGATGTTGGGGTCCTGCTTTTT	CATSRDVGVLLF
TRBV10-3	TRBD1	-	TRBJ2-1	TGTGCCATCAGTGAACAACAGGGGGGTGAGCAGTTCTTC	CAISEQQGGEQFF
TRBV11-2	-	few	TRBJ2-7	TGTGCCAGCGGGACACCCAACTCCTACGAGCAGTACTTC	CASGTPNSYEQYF
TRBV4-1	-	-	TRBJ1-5	TGCGCCAGCAGCCAAGTTCCCCAGGGCGCCTATAGCAATCAGCCCCAGCATTTT	CASSQVPQGAYSNQPQHF
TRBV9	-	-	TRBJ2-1	TGTGCCAGCAGCGTGGGGGGCCCCGACAATGAGCGGTTCTTC	CASSVGGPDNERFF
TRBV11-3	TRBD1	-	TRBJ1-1	TGTGCCAGCAGCTTAGGACAGGGGGAAAACACTGAAGCTTTCTTT	CASSLGQGENTEAFF
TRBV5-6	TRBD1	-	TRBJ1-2	TGTGCCAGCAGCTACGACAGGGGTGGCTACACCTTC	CASSYDRGGYTF
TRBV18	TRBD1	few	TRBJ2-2	TGTGCCAGCTCACCAACAGGGGACACCGGGGAGCTGTTTTTT	CASSPTGDTGELFF
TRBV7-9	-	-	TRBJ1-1	TGTGCCAGCAGCCTCTCGGGCCCCGATCTATTCTTT	CASSLSGPDLFF
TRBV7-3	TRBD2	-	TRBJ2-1	TGTGCCAGCAGCTTAACCTCAGGACTAGGAGGTGGCGAGCAGTTCTTC	CASSLTSGLGGGEQFF
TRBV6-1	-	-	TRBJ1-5	TGTGCCAGCAGTTCCGGGAAGGGGGGTAGGGCCCAGCATTTT	CASSSGKGGRAQHF
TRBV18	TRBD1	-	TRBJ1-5	TGTGCCAGCTCACCAATACAGGGGGGTAGTCAGCCCCAGCATTTT	CASSPIQGGSQPQHF
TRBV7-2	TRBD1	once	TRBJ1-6	TGTGCCAGCAGCTTAGGCCGAGGGGGCAATACCTATAATTCACCCCTCCACTTT	CASSLGRGGNTYNSPLHF
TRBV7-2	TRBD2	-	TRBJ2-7	TGTGCCAGCAGCAAGAAGAGACGAGCGGGGCCATCCTACGAGCAGTACTTC	CASSKKRRAGPSYEQYF
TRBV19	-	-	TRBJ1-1	TGTGCCAGTCTAGGGGTCGCTGAAGCTTTCTTT	CASLGVAEAFF
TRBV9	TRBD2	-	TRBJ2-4	TGTGCCAGCAGCGTAGATAGCGGGGGGGCGGTGGCCAAAAACATTCAGTACTTC	CASSVDSGGAVAKNIQYF
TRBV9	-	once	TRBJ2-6	TGTGCCAGCAGCGTACGGGGCTCTGGGGCCAACGTCCTGACTTTC	CASSVRGSGANVLTF
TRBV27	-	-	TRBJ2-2	TGTGCCAGCAAGGGGTATCAGACGAACACCGGGGAGCTGTTTTTT	CASKGYQTNTGELFF
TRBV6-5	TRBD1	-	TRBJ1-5	TGTGCCAGCAGTCGGACAGGGAATCAGCCCCAGCATTTT	CASSRTGNQPQHF
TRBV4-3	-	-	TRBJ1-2	TGCGCCAGCAGCCAAGCGCGAGGGGAGGGCTATGGCTACACCTTC	CASSQARGEGYGYTF
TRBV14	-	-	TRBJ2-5	TGTGCCAGCAGCCAACTGGGGCGGGAGACCCAGTACTTC	CASSQLGRETQYF
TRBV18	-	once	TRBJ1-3	TGTGCCAGTTTCAACAATCCCCTCGGAAACACCATATATTTT	CASFNNPLGNTIYF
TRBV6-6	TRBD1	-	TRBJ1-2	TGTGCCAGCAGTCGACAGGGGGCAGGGTATGGCTACACCTTC	CASSRQGAGYGYTF
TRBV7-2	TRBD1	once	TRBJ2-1	TGTGCCAGCGCGTTGGGACAGGGCGTCTACAATGAGCAGTTCTTC	CASALGQGVYNEQFF
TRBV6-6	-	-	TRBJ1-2	TGTGCCAGCAGTTACTCGGGAGCTAACCTCTATGGCTACACCTTC	CASSYSGANLYGYTF
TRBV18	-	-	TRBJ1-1	TGTGCCAGCTCACTAACAGTGAACACTGAAGCTTTCTTT	CASSLTVNTEAFF
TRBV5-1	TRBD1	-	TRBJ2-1	TGCGCCAGCTCTGGACAGGGAGGCTACAATGAGCAGTTCTTC	CASSGQGGYNEQFF
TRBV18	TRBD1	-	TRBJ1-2	TGTGCCAGCTCACCCATCGGGACAGCTATTAGTGGCTACACCTTC	CASSPIGTAISGYTF
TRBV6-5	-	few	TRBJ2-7	TGTGCCAGCAGCTCGGACTATCGGGGGGAGCAGTACTTC	CASSSDYRGEQYF
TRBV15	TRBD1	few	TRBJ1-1	TGTGCCACCAGCAGAAACCGGGACAGGGGGGCGAACACTGAAGCTTTCTTT	CATSRNRDRGANTEAFF
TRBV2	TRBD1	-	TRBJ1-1	TGTGCCAGCAATAGACAGGGAAACACTGAAGCTTTCTTT	CASNRQGNTEAFF
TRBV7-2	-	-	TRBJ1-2	TGTGCCAGCAGCTCGGCGACAGAGAACTATGGCTACACCTTC	CASSSATENYGYTF
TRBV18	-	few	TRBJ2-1	TGTGCCAGCTCTCTGAGCTCCTACAATGAGCAGTTCTTC	CASSLSSYNEQFF
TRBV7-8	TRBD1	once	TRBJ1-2	TGTGCCAGCAGCTCGACGGGACAGAGCTATGGCTACACCTTC	CASSSTGQSYGYTF
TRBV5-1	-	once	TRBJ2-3	TGCGCCAGCAGGACGGAGAACACAGATACGCAGTATTTT	CASRTENTDTQYF
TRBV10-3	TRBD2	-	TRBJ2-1	TGTGCCATCAGTGGGCTCCTAGCGGGGGGGAACAATGAGCAGTTCTTC	CAISGLLAGGNNEQFF
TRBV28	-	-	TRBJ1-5	TGTGCCAGCAGAAGACAGCCCAATCAGCCCCAGCATTTT	CASRRQPNQPQHF